This T cell receptor (beta chain) originates from a study of identical twins. Study outcomes and limitations: Analyses of zero insertions could be partly confounded by invariant MAIT and iNKT cells.

In TCRdb, the 5' RACE reads were re-called with MiXCR into one record per CDR3 protein. The sample has some 760,000 distinct CDR3 sequences, 15% to 20% seen once. Remarks on this clonotype: Antigen specificity is unknown.

All donors were healthy, and all were Caucasian. The CDR3 totals 16 residues. In germline, CDR1 is DFQATT, CDR2 SNEGSKA (reference sequence). Trimming removed 3 bases at V and 0 bases at J, with 14 bases between. These data were also filed under a second study, of T cells expressing NK-cell markers. From that study: Dominant NKG2C+ clonotype frequencies of about 1.0-7.5% of CD8+ T cells were measured in about six donors.

The J gene is TRBJ2-2, the V gene TRBV20-1, with D perhaps assigned TRBD1 or TRBD2 (5 bases each). Specimen: PBMCs. The clonotype comes from a woman in her late teens or twenties in good health. DNA for the CDR3: TGCAGTGCTAGTTCGGGACGGTTCGCGAACACCGGGGAGCTGTTTTTT. Translation gives CSASSGRFANTGELFF.